The clone carrying this T cell receptor (beta chain) has more than one count but fewer than ten. Its cognate antigen is unknown. Purity of each sorted population was above 95%. The sample originates from a study of beta chain features in type 1 diabetes. Findings and limits, study-wide: Sampled from patients, naive, central memory and Treg TCRB repertoires appeared more similar than those sampled from healthy donors.

Expressed TCRB transcripts were sequenced because the entire RNA isolate underwent reverse transcription. About 3.6 million reads were obtained on average from naive, central memory and regulatory T cell samples. The protocol was immunoSEQ multiplex PCR, while the TCRdb copy is restricted to in-frame clones and leaves out a portion. The table has around 180,000 clones, around an eighth seen once; the top ten hold less than 0.7%. The sequence came from a young woman in good health. Material for sequencing was central memory CD4+ T cells from blood.

CDR3: CASSQGGQRNEQFF. The DNA of the CDR3 is TGTGCCAGCAGCCAGGGGGGACAGCGCAATGAGCAGTTCTTC. The V and J genes are TRBV7-7 and TRBJ2-1, with a possible D match to TRBD1 (7 bases). V was pared by 5 bases and J by 6 bases, with 14 bases between. The CDR3 is 14 amino acids. Germline V lookup: CDR1 SSHAT, CDR2 FNYEAQ (reference sequence).